The source of this T cell receptor beta chain is a study of Graves' ophthalmopathy and Graves' hyperthyroidism. Amplification of TCR beta CDR3 regions used RNA transcripts. An initial RT-PCR round employing HTBI primers preceded a second-round multiplex PCR. Via MiXCR, TCRdb re-called the multiplex PCR reads, giving one row per CDR3 protein. The sample gives 450,000 or so distinct CDR3 sequences, approximately 15% of which show up once; about 9.4% is in the top ten. Ten or more counts support this clonotype. The sequence came from a woman aged 25 to 39 with Graves' ophthalmopathy. The sequencing sample was made of blood.

The CDR3, as DNA: TGTGCCAGCAGCCAAACCGGGGGGGATACTGAAGCTTTCTTT. Translating it yields CASSQTGGDTEAFF. The V gene is TRBV7-8, the J gene TRBJ1-1; perhaps TRBD1 as D (5 bases). This CDR3 has 14 amino acids. Trimming took 5 bases from V and 5 from J, leaving 15 bases between them. The germline CDR1 and CDR2 sequences are SGHVS and FQNEAQ.